This is a list of T cell receptor beta chains from one sample in a study of response to subunit inactivated influenza vaccine. Via MiXCR, TCRdb re-called the RT-PCR reads, giving one row per CDR3 protein. The sample shows more than 700,000 distinct CDR3 sequences, 21% of them seen only once. Sequences were derived from PBMCs from blood, sampled 5 days after vaccination. The receptor set was obtained from a man between 45 and 60 years old who received an inactivated influenza vaccine. Each CDR3 is given with its conserved first and last residue. Fields, in order: V gene, clone size, J gene, D gene, CDR3 protein, CDR3 DNA. A D gene is named only where the DNA matches it firmly. Part of the rows lack a size; the others show once, few, many or a class for expanded clones.

v_gene: TRBV7-2; abundance: many; j_gene: TRBJ2-3; d_gene: TRBD2; CDR3aa: CASSLAGGRADTQYF; CDR3nt: TGTGCCAGCAGCCTAGCGGGAGGGCGCGCAGATACGCAGTATTTT
v_gene: TRBV2; abundance: few; j_gene: TRBJ2-1; d_gene: -; CDR3aa: CASRTSRMDEQFF; CDR3nt: TGTGCCAGCAGGACTTCAAGAATGGATGAGCAGTTCTTC
v_gene: TRBV6-5; abundance: few; j_gene: TRBJ2-7; d_gene: TRBD2; CDR3aa: CASSYGTSGSYEQYF; CDR3nt: TGTGCCAGCAGTTATGGGACTAGCGGGAGCTACGAGCAGTACTTC
v_gene: TRBV7-9; abundance: -; j_gene: TRBJ2-7; d_gene: -; CDR3aa: CASSLTGPHEQYF; CDR3nt: TGTGCCAGCAGCTTAACTGGACCCCACGAGCAGTACTTC
v_gene: TRBV6-5; abundance: few; j_gene: TRBJ2-1; d_gene: TRBD1; CDR3aa: CASSSPGKGAGEQFF; CDR3nt: TGTGCCAGCAGTTCCCCGGGTAAGGGGGCAGGTGAGCAGTTCTTC
v_gene: TRBV12-3/TRBV12-4; abundance: few; j_gene: TRBJ2-7; d_gene: TRBD1; CDR3aa: CASSRRTGGNEQYF; CDR3nt: TGTGCCAGCAGCCGCCGGACAGGGGGGAACGAGCAGTACTTC
v_gene: TRBV21-1; abundance: -; j_gene: TRBJ2-7; d_gene: -; CDR3aa: CASSPDGASYEQYF; CDR3nt: TGTGCCAGCAGCCCGGACGGAGCCTCCTACGAGCAGTACTTC
v_gene: TRBV4-1; abundance: -; j_gene: TRBJ2-3; d_gene: -; CDR3aa: CASSQGVEGMDTQYF; CDR3nt: TGCGCCAGCAGCCAAGGTGTGGAGGGTATGGATACGCAGTATTTT
v_gene: TRBV9; abundance: -; j_gene: TRBJ2-2; d_gene: -; CDR3aa: CASTTGATHNTGELFF; CDR3nt: TGTGCCAGCACCACCGGGGCAACCCACAACACCGGGGAGCTGTTTTTT
v_gene: TRBV6-1; abundance: -; j_gene: TRBJ2-7; d_gene: -; CDR3aa: CASRGARRSPEQYF; CDR3nt: TGTGCCAGCAGGGGGGCGCGCCGGTCCCCCGAGCAGTACTTC
v_gene: TRBV10-3; abundance: -; j_gene: TRBJ2-3; d_gene: -; CDR3aa: CAISPSDGTDTQYF; CDR3nt: TGTGCCATCAGTCCTTCTGACGGGACAGATACGCAGTATTTT
v_gene: TRBV28; abundance: -; j_gene: TRBJ2-5; d_gene: -; CDR3aa: CASSLQGFGAQYF; CDR3nt: TGTGCCAGCAGTTTACAGGGTTTTGGGGCCCAGTACTTC
v_gene: TRBV15; abundance: many; j_gene: TRBJ2-5; d_gene: -; CDR3aa: CATSRDMAQETQYF; CDR3nt: TGTGCCACCAGCAGAGATATGGCCCAAGAGACCCAGTACTTC
v_gene: TRBV7-9; abundance: few; j_gene: TRBJ2-2; d_gene: -; CDR3aa: CASSPNRAAGELFF; CDR3nt: TGTGCCAGCAGCCCGAACAGGGCGGCCGGGGAGCTGTTTTTT
v_gene: TRBV12-3/TRBV12-4; abundance: -; j_gene: TRBJ2-2; d_gene: -; CDR3aa: CASSFPWQGGAGELFF; CDR3nt: TGTGCCAGCAGTTTCCCCTGGCAGGGGGGTGCCGGGGAGCTGTTTTTT
v_gene: TRBV28; abundance: -; j_gene: TRBJ1-5; d_gene: -; CDR3aa: CASTLGGDGNQPQHF; CDR3nt: TGTGCCAGCACCTTGGGAGGGGATGGCAATCAGCCCCAGCATTTT
v_gene: TRBV12-5; abundance: -; j_gene: TRBJ2-1; d_gene: TRBD2; CDR3aa: CASGLGLAGNEQFF; CDR3nt: TGTGCTAGTGGTTTGGGACTAGCCGGCAATGAGCAGTTCTTC
v_gene: TRBV7-2; abundance: many; j_gene: TRBJ1-5; d_gene: -; CDR3aa: CASSPNLGNQPQHF; CDR3nt: TGTGCCAGCAGCCCTAACCTAGGTAATCAGCCCCAGCATTTT
v_gene: TRBV7-8; abundance: many; j_gene: TRBJ2-1; d_gene: TRBD2; CDR3aa: CASSLNGRDNEQFF; CDR3nt: TGTGCCAGCAGCTTAAACGGGAGGGACAATGAGCAGTTCTTC
v_gene: TRBV5-1; abundance: -; j_gene: TRBJ1-1; d_gene: -; CDR3aa: CASSLAVDLNTEAFF; CDR3nt: TGCGCCAGCAGCTTGGCGGTAGACTTAAACACTGAAGCTTTCTTT
v_gene: TRBV7-9; abundance: -; j_gene: TRBJ2-2; d_gene: -; CDR3aa: CASSLARFLTGELFF; CDR3nt: TGTGCCAGCAGCTTAGCGCGATTCCTAACCGGGGAGCTGTTTTTT
v_gene: TRBV5-1; abundance: -; j_gene: TRBJ2-3; d_gene: -; CDR3aa: CASSPEETDTDTQYF; CDR3nt: TGCGCCAGCAGCCCCGAAGAGACAGACACAGATACGCAGTATTTT
v_gene: TRBV15; abundance: few; j_gene: TRBJ2-5; d_gene: -; CDR3aa: CATSRDRAVQETQYF; CDR3nt: TGTGCCACCAGCAGAGATCGGGCAGTTCAAGAGACCCAGTACTTC
v_gene: TRBV3-1; abundance: few; j_gene: TRBJ1-3; d_gene: -; CDR3aa: CASSPSGTTVNSAIYF; CDR3nt: TGTGCCAGCAGCCCATCCGGGACAACCGTCAACTCCGCCATATATTTT
v_gene: TRBV2; abundance: once; j_gene: TRBJ2-6; d_gene: -; CDR3aa: CACSLASPRGAGANVLTF; CDR3nt: TGTGCCTGCAGTTTGGCTAGCCCCAGGGGAGCTGGGGCCAACGTCCTGACTTTC
v_gene: TRBV2; abundance: -; j_gene: TRBJ2-2; d_gene: TRBD1; CDR3aa: CASRIGTVNTGELFF; CDR3nt: TGTGCCAGCAGGATAGGGACAGTCAACACCGGGGAGCTGTTTTTT
v_gene: TRBV14; abundance: -; j_gene: TRBJ2-3; d_gene: TRBD2; CDR3aa: CASSQELIAGYTDTQYF; CDR3nt: TGTGCCAGCAGCCAAGAGCTTATAGCGGGTTACACAGATACGCAGTATTTT
v_gene: TRBV7-2; abundance: few; j_gene: TRBJ2-7; d_gene: TRBD2; CDR3aa: CASSLGALAGRNEQYF; CDR3nt: TGTGCCAGCAGCTTAGGCGCACTAGCGGGACGGAACGAGCAGTACTTC
v_gene: TRBV20-1; abundance: few; j_gene: TRBJ2-1; d_gene: TRBD2; CDR3aa: CSASTQRGVLDEQFF; CDR3nt: TGCAGTGCAAGTACCCAGCGGGGGGTGCTGGATGAGCAGTTCTTC
v_gene: TRBV27; abundance: -; j_gene: TRBJ2-3; d_gene: TRBD2; CDR3aa: CASSWTSGTDTQYF; CDR3nt: TGTGCCAGCAGTTGGACTAGCGGCACAGATACGCAGTATTTT
v_gene: TRBV10-3; abundance: few; j_gene: TRBJ1-4; d_gene: TRBD1; CDR3aa: CAISPGQGDRNEKLFF; CDR3nt: TGTGCCATCAGTCCGGGACAGGGGGATAGGAATGAAAAACTGTTTTTT
v_gene: TRBV5-1; abundance: -; j_gene: TRBJ1-1; d_gene: -; CDR3aa: CASSLARESEAFF; CDR3nt: TGCGCCAGCAGCTTGGCCCGCGAGTCGGAAGCTTTCTTT
v_gene: TRBV4-2; abundance: -; j_gene: TRBJ2-6; d_gene: TRBD1; CDR3aa: CASSPGQGRAGANVLTF; CDR3nt: TGTGCCAGCAGCCCAGGACAGGGAAGGGCTGGGGCCAACGTCCTGACTTTC
v_gene: TRBV9; abundance: -; j_gene: TRBJ2-2; d_gene: -; CDR3aa: CASSVIGSGSGELFF; CDR3nt: TGTGCCAGCAGCGTAATCGGGAGTGGATCCGGGGAGCTGTTTTTT
v_gene: TRBV19; abundance: few; j_gene: TRBJ2-1; d_gene: -; CDR3aa: CASTGVGGSYNEQFF; CDR3nt: TGTGCCAGTACAGGGGTGGGGGGATCCTACAATGAGCAGTTCTTC
v_gene: TRBV11-2; abundance: -; j_gene: TRBJ2-1; d_gene: TRBD1; CDR3aa: CASSSPQDRVSYNEQFF; CDR3nt: TGTGCCAGCAGCTCCCCCCAGGACAGGGTTTCCTACAATGAGCAGTTCTTC
v_gene: TRBV10-2; abundance: -; j_gene: TRBJ2-3; d_gene: -; CDR3aa: CASSGEGITQYF; CDR3nt: TGCGCCAGCAGCGGAGAGGGTATTACGCAGTATTTT
v_gene: TRBV19; abundance: once; j_gene: TRBJ1-2; d_gene: -; CDR3aa: CASSIDGRASVNIHGYTF; CDR3nt: TGTGCCAGTAGTATAGATGGTCGGGCGAGCGTGAATATTCATGGCTACACCTTC
v_gene: TRBV5-1; abundance: -; j_gene: TRBJ1-6; d_gene: -; CDR3aa: CASSLRQTNSPLHF; CDR3nt: TGCGCCAGCAGCTTAAGGCAGACAAATTCACCCCTCCACTTT
v_gene: TRBV29-1; abundance: -; j_gene: TRBJ2-1; d_gene: -; CDR3aa: CSVDYGHNEQFF; CDR3nt: TGCAGCGTTGATTATGGACACAATGAGCAGTTCTTC
v_gene: TRBV20-1; abundance: many; j_gene: TRBJ2-7; d_gene: -; CDR3aa: CSARDVSGTNSYEQYF; CDR3nt: TGCAGTGCTAGAGATGTGTCGGGGACCAACTCCTACGAGCAGTACTTC
v_gene: TRBV11-2; abundance: few; j_gene: TRBJ1-2; d_gene: TRBD1; CDR3aa: CASSVGTGVGGYTF; CDR3nt: TGTGCCAGCAGCGTCGGGACAGGGGTTGGTGGCTACACCTTC